The present entry profiles one T cell receptor beta chain with its context. The CD8+ and CD4+ T cells were negatively isolated, with the TEMRA cells enriched by FACS. This entry is derived from a study of CD8 T cells in Susac syndrome. Study as a whole: About 6 sequenced Susac syndrome patients had clinically active disease, while eight were in remission. At the time their blood was drawn, patients with Susac syndrome were either therapy-naive, on corticosteroids (with some of them also receiving intravenous immunoglobulin), or on intravenous immunoglobulin alone.

Trimming shortened V by 5 bases and J by 8 bases, and 17 bases separated the two germline ends. The CDR3 contains 14 residues. Germline V gene lookup returns CDR1 MDHEN and CDR2 SYDVKM. Random hexamers were used to reverse transcribe about 0.5 to 1 ug of RNA. Across 54 Vbeta and 13 Jbeta, TCR beta CDR3 was amplified with immunoSEQ multiplex PCR. TCRdb reanalysed the immunoSEQ multiplex PCR reads using MiXCR and keeps one entry per CDR3 protein. The data show 80,000 or so distinct CDR3 sequences, under 95% seen once. Sequencing input: CD4+ T cells from PBMCs. The chain recombines TRBV28 with TRBJ2-3; no firm D call. This TCR was sampled from a human donor with Susac syndrome. CDR3 amino acids: CASSPPGSVSTQYF. In DNA, the CDR3 is TGTGCCAGCAGTCCCCCCGGGTCTGTTTCTACGCAGTATTTT.